This T cell receptor (beta chain) was captured by sequencing in a study of T cell repertoires in cytomegalovirus infection. On the study more broadly: Used in the study were CMV epitopes, some recently identified and HLA-C-restricted, others well-studied and HLA-B-restricted. Both a matching HLA type and CMV infection were indicated by public TCR beta signatures.

CDR3 length: 14 amino acids. V lost 5 bases and J 9 bases, leaving 17 bases between the germline ends. Germline lookup yields CDR1 SGHVS and CDR2 FNYEAQ. Study conclusions and caveats: Totalled public TCR beta family frequency picked out people who carried CMV plus the relevant HLA.

In this sample, this clonotype turned up many times. Its antigen is still unknown. TCRdb reprocessed the reads via MiXCR and lists one record per CDR3 protein. The sample carries some 700,000 distinct CDR3 sequences, around 32% recorded once. Sequencing used cultured PBMCs, obtained from culture after CMV antigen stimulation. The chain joins TRBV7-6 to TRBJ2-1; D is unclear. The TCR comes from a human donor in good health (CMV status not recorded). Some clones in this sample may be carry-over from other donors' samples. CDR3 coding DNA: TGTGCCAGCAGCCCTGGACCCCTACCTAGTGAGCAGTTCTTC. Amino acid sequence: CASSPGPLPSEQFF.